The clone carrying this T cell receptor (beta chain) appeared a few times. The authors ran a second PCR of 7 to 11 cycles using a sample-barcoded 5' primer and a J-beta primer mix. TCRdb redid the calling of the 5' RACE reads with MiXCR, one entry per CDR3 protein. The profile covers hundreds of thousands of distinct CDR3 sequences, with over 25% appearing a single time and approximately 4% taken by the ten largest. These data are taken from a study of blood T cells in healthy people across ages. These same data were also listed under a study on T cells of mothers and their children.

The clonotype comes from a boy younger than 10 in good health. The sample consisted of blood.

The CDR3: CASSLKGTNYEQYF. The CDR3 nucleotides are TGCGCCAGCAGCTTGAAGGGAACGAACTACGAGCAGTACTTC. This chain connects TRBV5-1 to TRBJ2-7; no clear D gene. The CDR3 is made up of 14 amino acids. Trimming pared 1 base from V and 3 bases from J, leaving 11 bases between. Germline V lookup: CDR1 SGHRS, CDR2 YFSETQ.